Included here is one TCR beta chain sequence, with context. Sequence at one end of the junction differs from germline and may be a read error. Other autoimmune diseases, uncontrolled infections, pregnancy or lactation excluded patients from enrollment. Diagnoses were established from clinical symptoms, serum thyroxine, TRAb, thyroid ultrasound and orbital computed tomography. The authors amplified TCR beta CDR3 regions, and they did so from RNA transcripts for repertoire sequencing. Investigators did first-round RT-PCR with HTBI primers, then second-round multiplex PCR. One entry per CDR3 protein, called by TCRdb with MiXCR from the multiplex PCR reads. Of around 600,000 distinct CDR3 sequences detected, 35% to 45% appear once; the ten largest clones hold 3% to 3.5%. The CDR3 extends over 13 amino acids. CDR1 and CDR2 (germline): SGHRS, YFSETQ. The data derive from a study of Graves' ophthalmopathy and Graves' hyperthyroidism. Study overall: The blood sample was drawn at first diagnosis and before any treatment.

The rearrangement links TRBV5-1 to TRBJ2-7; tentative D call: TRBD2 (6 bases). The TCR comes from an adult man with Graves' ophthalmopathy. The sequencing input was peripheral blood. CDR3 coding DNA: TGTGCCAGCAGCCCCCGGGACTTCTACGGGCAGTACTTC. Protein sequence: CASSPRDFYGQYF.